The 21 T cell receptor beta chains listed next were all sequenced from one sample in a study of post-analysis software for immune sequencing data. Findings and limits, study-wide: Four or five TRBV segments, TRBV5-6, TRBV5-1 and TRBV20-1 among them, were found more frequent in patients than controls.

These receptors are not linked to any known antigen. Unique molecular identifiers were carried by the TCR beta cDNA libraries. TCRdb reanalysed the PCR reads using MiXCR and keeps one entry per CDR3 protein. The sample gives approximately 570,000 distinct CDR3 sequences, 40% to 50% of which show up once; about 1.5% is in the top ten. Sequencing used blood. These receptors were taken from a girl between 10 and 17 years old with multiple sclerosis.

The rearrangement joins TRBV6-1 to TRBJ2-5, with TRBD1 matching 7 bases. V shed 5 bases, J shed 2 bases, and the junction held 2 bases outside the gene matches. The CDR3 extends over 13 amino acids. CDR1 MNHNS and CDR2 SASEGT come from the germline V gene. This chain's CDR3 is CASSWGQQETQYF. The DNA for the CDR3 is TGTGCCAGCAGTTGGGGACAGCAAGAGACCCAGTACTTC.

The gene calls are TRBV5-6 and TRBJ2-1; TRBD1 matches 9 bases. Per the germline V gene, CDR1 is SGHDT and CDR2 is YYEEEE. J gave up 2 bases and V 3 bases, and 6 bases lay outside the gene matches. This CDR3 has 16 amino acids. The CDR3 spells CASSSMDRGTYNEQFF. CDR3 DNA: TGTGCCAGCAGCTCGATGGACAGGGGTACCTACAATGAGCAGTTCTTC.

This chain joins TRBV7-8 and TRBJ2-7; D gene ambiguous. Germline lookup yields CDR1 SGHVS and CDR2 FQNEAQ. V lost 5 bases and J 6 bases, leaving 23 bases between the germline ends. CDR3 length equals 16 residues. CDR3 bases: TGTGCCAGCAGCGCCCCCCGGGTGGCCAGTTATACCGAGCAGTACTTC. The encoded protein is CASSAPRVASYTEQYF.

This clonotype was seen more than once but under ten times. The V and J genes are TRBV5-1 and TRBJ2-6, with D possibly TRBD1 on 5 matching bases. The germline V and J ends were trimmed by 3 bases and 0 bases, with 28 bases remaining between them. Germline loops: CDR1 SGHRS, CDR2 YFSETQ. The CDR3 consists of 22 residues. Here the CDR3 DNA reads TGCGCCAGCAGCTGGACCCAAAAACCCATGGACAAAGGGTCCTCTGGGGCCAACGTCCTGACTTTC. This gives the protein CASSWTQKPMDKGSSGANVLTF.

There are a few counts of this clonotype. The chain recombines TRBV24-1 with TRBJ2-5; 7 bases fit TRBD1. This CDR3 has 14 amino acids. The V segment lost 3 bases and the J segment 3 bases; nucleotides outside the gene matches: 3. The germline V gene has CDR1 KGHDR and CDR2 SFDVKD. CDR3 region: CATSDVGTEETQYF. CDR3 DNA sequence: TGTGCCACCAGTGATGTAGGGACAGAAGAGACCCAGTACTTC.

Only a few counts were recorded for this clonotype. The rearrangement joins TRBV7-9 to TRBJ2-1, with D possibly TRBD2 on 6 matching bases. The V end was cut by 2 bases, the J end by 0 bases, with 14 bases between. The germline V gene encodes CDR1 SEHNR and CDR2 FQNEAQ (reference sequence). The length of the CDR3 is 17 residues. In nucleotides, the CDR3 is TGTGCCAGCAGCTTAAGTCTAGGACTATACTCCTACAATGAGCAGTTCTTC. Its translation is CASSLSLGLYSYNEQFF.

CDR3 loop: CASKKGDAEAFF. CDR3 sequence (DNA): TGCGCCAGCAAAAAGGGGGATGCTGAAGCTTTCTTT. The V and J genes are TRBV10-2 and TRBJ1-1; a possible D gene is TRBD1 (6 bases). The germline V gene has CDR1 WSHSY and CDR2 SAAADI. The length of the CDR3 is 12 residues. The V and J ends lost 7 bases and 6 bases respectively, with 12 bases between them.

V gene TRBV20-1 combines with J gene TRBJ2-1; TRBD2 agrees at 11 bases. CDR3 length: 15 amino acids. Germline CDR1 reads DFQATT; CDR2 reads SNEGSKA (reference sequence). The CDR3 bases are TGCGGGTCTTTAGCGGGAGGGCCCAATGACAATGAGCAGTTCTTC. The encoded protein is CGSLAGGPNDNEQFF.

This clonotype was seen only a few times. This sequence joins TRBV6-5 and TRBJ2-4, with a weak D call TRBD2 (6 bases). Germline loops: CDR1 MNHEY, CDR2 SVGAGI. The CDR3 loop spans 14 amino acids. Trimming left V 2 bases short and J 1 base short, with 6 bases between. CDR3 sequence: CASSYGGAKNIQYF. CDR3 DNA: TGTGCCAGCAGTTACGGGGGGGCCAAAAACATTCAGTACTTC.

Of note for this clonotype: Sequence at one end of the junction differs from germline and may be a read error. The rearrangement joins TRBV3-1 to TRBJ1-5, with D maybe TRBD1 (5 bases). CDR1 and CDR2 from the germline V gene are LGHDT and YNNKEL (reference sequence). The CDR3 totals 14 residues. The CDR3 region has the DNA TGTGCCAGCAGCCAAGGGGGCAGGAATCAGCCCCGGCATTTT. It is translated as CASSQGGRNQPRHF.

The V gene is TRBV6-2 or TRBV6-3, the J gene TRBJ2-4; TRBD2 aligns across 7 bases. The J call may not be correct, given that the DNA end is closer to TRBJ2-7. CDR1 MNHEY and CDR2 SVGEGT come from the germline V gene. This CDR3 comprises 15 residues. The CDR3 loop is CASRIAGAHNYEQYF. The CDR3 DNA reads TGTGCCAGCAGGATAGCGGGTGCACATAACTACGAGCAGTACTTC.

The rearrangement uses TRBV5-1 and TRBJ2-7, with unresolved D. Germline CDR1 reads SGHRS; CDR2 reads YFSETQ. This CDR3 comprises 13 residues. Trimming stripped 2 bases from V and 6 bases from J, with 12 bases between. The CDR3 DNA follows: TGCGCCAGCAGCTTTGCAGGAATGGGCGAGCAGTACTTC. It yields the protein CASSFAGMGEQYF.

This clonotype has at least ten counts. V gene TRBV7-2 combines with J gene TRBJ2-3; no definite D call. Germline lookup yields CDR1 SGHTA and CDR2 FQGNSA. The germline V and J ends were trimmed by 5 bases and 0 bases, with 9 bases remaining between them. There are 14 residues in the CDR3. CDR3: CASSRITSTDTQYF. As DNA, the CDR3 is TGTGCCAGCAGCCGGATTACTAGCACAGATACGCAGTATTTT.

This clonotype was observed a few times. The J gene is TRBJ2-6, the V gene TRBV4-1; no reliable D call. The V end lost 4 bases, the J end lost 3 bases, and 10 bases lay between the germline ends. The germline V gene has CDR1 MGHRA and CDR2 YSYEKL. The CDR3 runs to 15 residues. The CDR3 loop reads CASSPRWDGANVLTF. The CDR3 DNA reads TGCGCCAGCAGCCCCCGCTGGGATGGGGCCAACGTCCTGACTTTC.

On this clonotype itself: Just one base apart from a much larger clone, this may be a read error. This chain connects TRBV6-4 to TRBJ2-1; 10 nucleotides line up with TRBD2. Germline V gene sequence: CDR1 MRHNA, CDR2 SNTAGT. The ends lost 3 bases at V and 7 bases at J; junction bases unmatched: 9. CDR3 length: 16 residues. CDR3 residues: CASSDGPAGGLNEQFF. The CDR3 DNA is TGTGCCAGCAGTGATGGGCCAGCGGGGGGGTTAAATGAGCAGTTCTTC.

There are a few counts of this clonotype. V is TRBV7-2 and J is TRBJ1-5; D gene unclear. V lost 2 bases to trimming and J lost 1 base, with 9 bases between them. From germline, CDR1 is SGHTA and CDR2 FQGNSA. CDR3 length equals 15 residues. CDR3 sequence: CASSLWGLSNQPQHF. As DNA, the CDR3 is TGTGCCAGCAGCTTATGGGGTTTAAGCAATCAGCCCCAGCATTTT.

The rearrangement links TRBV7-6 to TRBJ2-3; 12 bases are a match to TRBD2. V lost 4 bases, J lost 5 bases, and 4 bases stayed unmatched. Per the germline V gene, CDR1 is SGHVS and CDR2 is FNYEAQ. This CDR3 contains 15 residues. The CDR3 is CASSSSGRARDTQYF. The CDR3 DNA follows: TGTGCCAGCAGCTCTAGCGGGAGGGCCAGAGATACGCAGTATTTT.

In this sample, this clonotype turned up many times. The V and J genes are TRBV25-1 and TRBJ1-4; D not resolved. V lost 3 bases and J lost 1, with 9 bases in between. Germline V gene lookup returns CDR1 MGHDK and CDR2 SYGVNS. The length of the CDR3 is 15 residues. The CDR3 here is CASSEAWETNEKLFF. CDR3 bases: TGTGCCAGCAGTGAGGCGTGGGAAACTAATGAAAAACTGTTTTTT.

Comment on this clonotype: Given a much more abundant clone one base away, this may be a read error. The CDR3 loop reads CASSARRQYGCTF. In DNA form, the CDR3 reads TGTGCCAGCAGTGCCAGACGGCAGTATGGCTGCACCTTC. This rearrangement joins TRBV2 to TRBJ1-2; D ambiguous. The CDR3 consists of 13 residues. Germline CDR1 reads SNHLY; CDR2 reads FYNNEI.

This chain connects TRBV25-1 to TRBJ2-1; possibly TRBD2 for D (6 bases). This CDR3 contains 14 residues. Germline CDR1 MGHDK, CDR2 SYGVNS. Trimming stripped 4 bases from V and 7 bases from J, with 14 bases between. CDR3 region: CASSGVGEDNEQFF. CDR3 sequence (DNA): TGTGCCAGCAGTGGTGTAGGGGAGGATAATGAGCAGTTCTTC.

The CDR3 nucleotides read TGTGCCAGCAGTTTCGGGATTGAAAATAGGGACAGAAGCTCCTACAATGAGCAGTTCTTC. It encodes CASSFGIENRDRSSYNEQFF. The rearrangement uses TRBV27 and TRBJ2-1; TRBD1 agrees at 7 bases. V dropped 3 bases and J dropped 0; count of bases not matched to a gene: 17. The CDR3 totals 20 residues. CDR1 MNHEY and CDR2 SMNVEV come from the germline V gene (reference sequence).